This is a list of T cell receptor beta chains from one sample in a study of blood T cells in healthy people across ages. TCRdb re-called the 5' RACE reads through MiXCR, storing one row per CDR3 protein. Here the sample spans 1.5 million to 2 million distinct CDR3 sequences, 28% being singletons. Sequencing was done on a sample of blood. Receptors were obtained from a woman aged 30 to 39 in good health. Each CDR3 is given with its conserved first and last residue. The order of the fields is V gene, clone size, D gene, J gene, CDR3 protein, CDR3 DNA. The D gene is left open where the match is weak. For some rows the clone size is stated as once, few or many, or as a class when expanded; others skip it.

TRBV2,.,.,TRBJ2-5,CATRRQYQEPQYF,TGTGCCACCCGACGACAGTATCAAGAGCCCCAGTACTTC
TRBV20-1,.,TRBD1,TRBJ1-2,CSAEGVGQGIYGYTF,TGCAGTGCCGAGGGTGTGGGACAGGGAATCTATGGCTACACCTTC
TRBV12-3/TRBV12-4,.,TRBD2,TRBJ2-7,CASRPRLAGAGGGEQYF,TGTGCCAGCAGACCGAGACTAGCGGGGGCCGGGGGTGGTGAGCAGTACTTC
TRBV5-1,.,.,TRBJ2-7,CASSLTLAGATDEQYF,TGCGCCAGCAGCTTAACCTTAGCAGGGGCTACCGACGAGCAGTACTTC
TRBV5-1,.,.,TRBJ1-6,CASGLGDNSPLHF,TGCGCCAGCGGATTGGGAGATAATTCACCCCTCCACTTT
TRBV4-2,many,TRBD1,TRBJ1-1,CASSGQVNTEAFF,TGTGCCAGCAGCGGACAGGTGAACACTGAAGCTTTCTTT
TRBV6-2/TRBV6-3,.,.,TRBJ2-1,CAGSPPEFF,TGTGCCGGCAGTCCCCCGGAGTTCTTC
TRBV5-6,.,TRBD2,TRBJ2-5,CASSLGLAGGTETQYF,TGTGCCAGCAGCTTGGGCCTAGCGGGGGGGACAGAGACCCAGTACTTC
TRBV7-9,many,.,TRBJ2-5,CASSVGGGGKTQYF,TGTGCCAGCAGCGTCGGTGGGGGCGGAAAGACCCAGTACTTC
TRBV5-1,many,.,TRBJ2-3,CASSSGGDTQYF,TGTGCCAGCAGCTCCGGGGGAGATACGCAGTATTTT
TRBV28,.,TRBD2,TRBJ2-1,CASRKSSGGGYEQFF,TGTGCCAGCAGGAAATCTAGCGGGGGTGGGTATGAGCAGTTCTTC
TRBV28,few,.,TRBJ2-3,CAITKSGVPDTQYF,TGTGCCATTACAAAATCGGGAGTACCGGATACGCAGTATTTT
TRBV7-7,few,.,TRBJ2-7,CASSSNPVSYNEQYF,TGTGCCAGCAGCTCAAACCCGGTCTCCTACAATGAGCAGTACTTC
TRBV25-1,few,.,TRBJ2-1,CASSVGSLNEQFF,TGTGCCAGCAGTGTTGGCAGCCTCAATGAGCAGTTCTTC
TRBV27,.,.,TRBJ2-5,CATKNRLASETQYF,TGTGCCACCAAGAATCGGCTAGCGTCAGAGACCCAGTACTTC
TRBV10-2,.,.,TRBJ1-1,CASSVSLTLTEAFF,TGCGCCAGCAGTGTCTCTCTTACCCTCACTGAAGCTTTCTTT
TRBV27,few,TRBD1,TRBJ2-1,CASSGLRTGTYNEQFF,TGTGCCAGCAGCGGCCTGAGGACAGGGACCTACAATGAGCAGTTCTTC
TRBV27,.,TRBD2,TRBJ2-7,CASSSTGLGESYEQYF,TGTGCCAGCAGTTCAACCGGACTAGGCGAATCCTACGAGCAGTACTTC
TRBV7-6,few,TRBD1,TRBJ2-3,CASSPSPGQSLDTQYF,TGTGCCAGCAGCCCAAGTCCGGGACAGTCTTTGGATACGCAGTATTTT
TRBV12-3/TRBV12-4,.,.,TRBJ2-5,CASRKLGPLQETQYF,TGTGCCAGCAGAAAACTGGGACCGCTCCAAGAGACCCAGTACTTC
TRBV3-1,.,.,TRBJ2-3,CAEKGSPDTSTDTQYF,TGTGCGGAGAAGGGAAGCCCAGATACTAGCACAGATACGCAGTATTTT
TRBV4-3,few,TRBD1,TRBJ1-2,CASSQGQGSVSYGYTF,TGCGCCAGCAGCCAAGGACAGGGAAGTGTCTCCTATGGCTACACCTTC
TRBV6-6,.,.,TRBJ2-3,CASTPTRTLSTDTQYF,TGTGCCAGCACCCCGACTAGAACCCTCAGCACAGATACGCAGTATTTT
TRBV20-1,few,.,TRBJ2-1,CSARRGDGSSYNEQFF,TGCAGTGCTAGAAGGGGGGACGGATCCTCCTACAATGAGCAGTTCTTC
TRBV2,.,TRBD1,TRBJ2-5,CASSDEVSGQGMKTQYF,TGTGCCAGCAGTGACGAGGTATCCGGACAGGGGATGAAGACCCAGTACTTC
TRBV25-1,.,TRBD2,TRBJ2-3,CASIAGEDTQYF,TGTGCCAGCATCGCGGGGGAAGATACGCAGTATTTT
TRBV20-1,.,.,TRBJ2-1,CSAGGSSYNGQFF,TGCAGTGCTGGGGGGTCCTCCTACAATGGGCAGTTCTTC
TRBV10-3,.,.,TRBJ2-1,CAISSEVYNEQFF,TGTGCCATCAGTTCGGAGGTCTACAATGAGCAGTTCTTC
TRBV7-9,few,.,TRBJ2-7,CASSIAGFNEQYF,TGTGCCAGCAGCATCGCAGGGTTCAACGAGCAGTACTTC
TRBV5-1,.,.,TRBJ2-5,CASSLGPGANQETQYF,TGCGCCAGCAGCTTGGGTCCGGGGGCCAACCAAGAGACCCAGTACTTC
TRBV7-2,.,TRBD2,TRBJ2-5,CVSSGGLGTPNEQYF,TGTGTCAGCAGCGGGGGACTAGGTACCCCTAATGAGCAGTACTTC
TRBV5-6,.,TRBD2,TRBJ2-1,CASSALAGGREQFF,TGTGCCAGCAGCGCGTTAGCGGGAGGGCGTGAGCAGTTCTTC
TRBV7-3,few,.,TRBJ2-2,CASSATGLGAGELFF,TGTGCCAGCAGCGCGACCGGCCTGGGGGCGGGGGAGCTGTTTTTT
TRBV15,few,.,TRBJ1-2,CATSRDNSRVYGYTF,TGTGCCACCAGCAGAGATAACAGTAGAGTCTATGGCTACACCTTC
TRBV7-9,few,TRBD1,TRBJ2-1,CASSHPPDRDYNEQFF,TGTGCCAGCAGCCACCCCCCGGACAGGGACTACAATGAGCAGTTCTTC
TRBV15,few,.,TRBJ1-6,CATSRAGGLMNSPLHF,TGTGCCACCAGCAGAGCCGGGGGACTGATGAATTCACCCCTCCACTTT
TRBV5-1,many,.,TRBJ2-5,CASSFTRGTSQETQYF,TGCGCCAGCAGCTTCACAAGAGGGACTTCCCAAGAGACCCAGTACTTC
TRBV7-8,.,.,TRBJ1-1,CASGFEGATEAFF,TGTGCCAGCGGCTTTGAGGGAGCCACTGAAGCTTTCTTT
TRBV7-2,many,.,TRBJ2-3,CASSSGQSTDTLYF,TGTGCCAGCAGCTCAGGGCAGTCCACAGATACGCTGTATTTT
TRBV20-1,few,.,TRBJ1-5,CSARESPYSNQPQHF,TGCAGTGCTAGAGAGTCGCCTTATAGCAATCAGCCCCAGCATTTT
TRBV12-3/TRBV12-4,.,.,TRBJ1-5,CAEFPMGAQPQHF,TGTGCGGAGTTTCCTATGGGGGCTCAGCCCCAGCATTTT
TRBV12-3/TRBV12-4,.,.,TRBJ1-1,CAGTGGGAEAFF,TGTGCCGGCACCGGCGGGGGGGCAGAAGCTTTCTTT
TRBV6-2/TRBV6-3,.,.,TRBJ2-1,CASSYVRASVYEQFF,TGTGCCAGCAGTTACGTGAGAGCCTCTGTATATGAGCAGTTCTTC
TRBV24-1,.,.,TRBJ1-1,CATSDPRLPEAFF,TGTGCCACCAGTGATCCGAGGTTGCCTGAAGCTTTCTTT
TRBV5-1,few,.,TRBJ1-2,CASSGQQNGYTF,TGCGCCAGCAGTGGACAGCAAAATGGCTACACCTTC
TRBV12-3/TRBV12-4,many,TRBD2,TRBJ2-5,CASSRGTSGRGAQETQYF,TGTGCCAGCAGCCGCGGGACTAGCGGGAGGGGGGCGCAAGAGACCCAGTACTTC
TRBV12-3/TRBV12-4,.,TRBD2,TRBJ2-7,CASSPGGGRHEQYF,TGTGCCAGCAGTCCCGGCGGGGGTAGGCACGAGCAGTACTTC
TRBV4-1,.,TRBD2,TRBJ2-7,CASSQGNRVLAGARNPYEQYF,TGCGCCAGCAGCCAAGGCAACCGGGTACTAGCGGGGGCCCGAAACCCCTACGAGCAGTACTTC
TRBV6-6,.,.,TRBJ1-4,CASGGAGANEKLFF,TGTGCCAGCGGGGGGGCAGGGGCTAATGAAAAACTGTTTTTT
TRBV12-3/TRBV12-4,few,.,TRBJ1-5,CASTRNSNQPQHF,TGTGCCAGCACACGGAATAGCAATCAGCCCCAGCATTTT
TRBV24-1,.,TRBD2,TRBJ2-3,CAFLTGTRCADTQYF,TGTGCCTTCCTTACCGGGACTAGGTGTGCAGATACGCAGTATTTT
TRBV7-8,many,.,TRBJ1-2,CASSLTPEGYGYTF,TGTGCCAGCAGCTTAACCCCCGAAGGGTATGGCTACACCTTC
TRBV20-1,few,.,TRBJ1-5,CSASWGGRKPQHF,TGCAGTGCTAGCTGGGGGGGGCGGAAGCCCCAGCATTTT
TRBV3-1,few,TRBD2,TRBJ2-1,CASSQERALAGRNEQFF,TGTGCCAGCAGCCAAGAAAGGGCACTAGCGGGACGCAATGAGCAGTTCTTC
TRBV6-1,few,.,TRBJ2-7,CASTGTSYEQYF,TGTGCCAGCACGGGGACCTCCTACGAGCAGTACTTC
TRBV6-2/TRBV6-3,.,.,TRBJ1-2,CASTTGVGYTF,TGTGCCAGCACGACAGGAGTTGGCTACACCTTC
TRBV10-2,.,TRBD1,TRBJ1-1,CASSDGTGGLNTEAFF,TGCGCCAGCAGTGACGGGACAGGGGGTCTGAACACTGAAGCTTTCTTT
TRBV27,once,TRBD1,TRBJ2-6,CASSSVGTGAGGANVLTF,TGTGCCAGCAGTTCCGTCGGGACAGGGGCTGGTGGGGCCAACGTCCTGACTTTC
TRBV2,few,TRBD1,TRBJ2-5,CASSEATGYEETQYF,TGTGCCAGCAGTGAAGCGACAGGGTATGAAGAGACCCAGTACTTC
TRBV7-3,.,.,TRBJ2-7,CASSPRGGPEQYF,TGTGCCAGCAGCCCTAGGGGGGGTCCCGAGCAGTACTTC